Listed here is a single T cell receptor (beta chain). The target antigen is unknown. This record belongs to a study of T cell repertoires in cytomegalovirus infection. Findings and limits, study-wide: The ex vivo response was dominated by HLA-C-restricted CMV-specific TCR beta clonotypes.

MiXCR, run by TCRdb on the reads, gives a single entry per CDR3 protein. The sample has hundreds of thousands of distinct CDR3 sequences; roughly 30% are singletons. Germline-derived CDR1 and CDR2 are LNHDA and SQIVND (reference sequence). The length of the CDR3 is 21 residues. V was pared by 5 bases and J by 3 bases, with 34 bases between. The genes are TRBV19 and TRBJ1-1; perhaps TRBD1 as D (6 bases). The TCR was taken from a human donor in good health (CMV status not recorded). Some clones in this sample may be carry-over from other donors' samples. The sample here was cultured CD8+ T cells from PBMCs, taken from culture after CMV antigen stimulation. CDR3 sequence (DNA): TGTGCCAGTAGTCCACCCCCCGGGGGCCAAGAGGATAAAGGGCATGACACTGAAGCTTTCTTT. The encoded protein is CASSPPPGGQEDKGHDTEAFF. The full variable domain, its missing parts supplied by reference TRBV19 and TRBJ1-1, is DGGITQSPKYLFRKEGQNVTLSCEQNLNHDAMYWYRQDPGQGLRLIYYSQIVNDFQKGDIAEGYSVSREKKESFPLTVTSAQKNPTAFYLCASSPPPGGQEDKGHDTEAFFGQGTRLTVV.